These 20 T cell receptor beta chains were all obtained from the same sample, sequenced in a study of control samples from healthy donors and cancer patients. Repertoires were generated with immunoSEQ multiplex PCR, while TCRdb's copy carries only in-frame clones and drops some. The sample has 150,000 to 200,000 clones, 93% seen once; the top ten hold 4.1%. The material sequenced was blood. These TCRs come from a woman aged 55-69 years in good health.

This chain connects TRBV7-2 to TRBJ1-2; 12 bases match TRBD1. The CDR3 length is 15 residues. The J segment lost 8 bases and the V segment lost 2 bases, leaving 6 bases of the junction unmatched. Per germline, CDR1 SGHTA and CDR2 FQGNSA. The CDR3 DNA reads TGTGCCAGCAGCTTACCGGGACAGGGGGCGCACGGCTACACCTTC. It codes for CASSLPGQGAHGYTF.

This rearrangement joins TRBV7-2 to TRBJ2-3; TRBD2 matches 16 bases. CDR3 size: 19 residues. V shed 0 bases and J 6 bases; nucleotides not matched to a gene: 9. Germline lookup yields CDR1 SGHTA and CDR2 FQGNSA. The CDR3, as DNA: TGTGCCAGCAGCTTAGCCTCCGTCCCGGGACTAGCGGGGGGGGATACGCAGTATTTT. Translated: CASSLASVPGLAGGDTQYF.

This chain connects TRBV7-3 to TRBJ2-2; 8 bases are shared with TRBD2. This CDR3 is built from 17 residues. Per the germline V gene, CDR1 is SGHTA and CDR2 is FQGTGA. The V segment lost 5 bases and the J segment 1 base; nucleotides outside the gene matches: 9. CDR3 residues: CASSLMALAGNTGELFF. As DNA, the CDR3 is TGTGCCAGCAGCCTCATGGCGCTAGCGGGGAACACCGGGGAGCTGTTTTTT.

J is TRBJ2-1 and V is TRBV6-6; a possible D gene is TRBD2 (5 bases). Germline V CDR1 and CDR2: MNHNY, SVGAGI (reference sequence). Trimming removed 4 bases from V and 7 bases from J, with 17 bases in between. The CDR3 spans 15 residues. The DNA for the CDR3 is TGTGCCAGCAGTTTAACTTTTTCCTCGGGGAATGAGCAGTTCTTC. It translates to CASSLTFSSGNEQFF.

The rearrangement joins TRBV5-1 to TRBJ1-2; no clear D gene. The germline CDR1 and CDR2 sequences are SGHRS and YFSETQ. The V and J ends lost 4 bases and 5 bases respectively, with 21 bases between them. The CDR3 has 16 amino acids. The CDR3 DNA reads TGCGCCAGCAGCGAAGGCGGCAGGCCTGGCAGATATGGCTACACCTTC. Protein product: CASSEGGRPGRYGYTF.

The J gene is TRBJ1-4, the V gene TRBV7-6; 7 bases map to TRBD1. Germline lookup yields CDR1 SGHVS and CDR2 FNYEAQ. CDR3 length equals 15 residues. Trimming cost V 2 bases and J 7 bases; bases outside gene matches: 7. The CDR3, as DNA: TGTGCCAGCAGCTTATTGACAGGGTACAGTGAAAAACTGTTTTTT. Translation: CASSLLTGYSEKLFF.

V usage is TRBV9 and J usage is TRBJ2-1, with 12 bases matching TRBD2. Germline CDR1 is SGDLS and CDR2 is YYNGEE. This CDR3 region has 16 residues. The junction had 11 bases not matched to a gene; V was cut back by 4 bases and J by 9 bases. The CDR3 DNA follows: TGTGCCAGCAGCCCAGGTCTAGCGGGGGGGCTTATTGAGCAGTTCTTC. Translation: CASSPGLAGGLIEQFF.

The CDR3 coding sequence is TGTGCCAGCAGCACAGGCGCGGGGGGCGGGGAGCTGTTTTTT. This translates into CASSTGAGGGELFF. The chain joins TRBV7-9 to TRBJ2-2; 8 positions match TRBD2. Unmatched junction bases numbered 6, after V lost 5 bases and J lost 7 bases. Per germline, CDR1 SEHNR and CDR2 FQNEAQ (reference sequence). This CDR3 region has 14 residues.

This clone was detected once. The V and J genes are TRBV5-5 and TRBJ1-6; D is unresolved. Per the germline V gene, CDR1 is SGHKS and CDR2 is YYEKEE (reference sequence). The CDR3 consists of 15 residues. The ends were cut back, 0 bases at V and 3 bases at J, with 7 bases in the middle. DNA of the CDR3: TGTGCCAGCAGCTTGGGGATGAACTATAATTCACCCCTCCACTTT. Its protein product is CASSLGMNYNSPLHF.

The CDR3: CASSRGVVGNQPQHF. The CDR3 DNA is TGTGCCAGCAGCCGGGGAGTGGTAGGCAATCAGCCCCAGCATTTT. The V gene is TRBV5-8, the J gene TRBJ1-5; D not resolved. Trimming took 4 bases from V and 2 from J, leaving 13 bases between them. This CDR3 is built from 15 residues. CDR1 is SGHTS and CDR2 is YDEGEE in the germline V gene. Supplemented by reference TRBV5-8 and TRBJ1-5, the full variable domain reads EAGVTQSPTHLIKTRGQQATLRCSPISGHTSVYWYQQALGLGLQFLLWYDEGEERNRGNFPPRFSGRQFPNYSSELNVNALELEDSALYLCASSRGVVGNQPQHFGDGTRLSIL.

The CDR3 loop is CASSPFGTGGRRAFF. CDR3 nucleotides: TGTGCCAGCAGCCCATTCGGGACAGGGGGCCGAAGAGCTTTCTTT. V usage is TRBV7-8 and J usage is TRBJ1-1, with 12 bases identical to TRBD1. J gave up 10 bases and V 5 bases, and 11 bases lay outside the gene matches. The CDR3 has 15 amino acids. Germline lookup yields CDR1 SGHVS and CDR2 FQNEAQ.

The chain joins TRBV19 to TRBJ1-1, with 8 bases lining up with TRBD1. Germline V lookup: CDR1 LNHDA, CDR2 SQIVND (reference sequence). The J segment lost 2 bases and the V segment lost 2 bases, leaving 4 bases of the junction unmatched. This CDR3 has 15 residues. In DNA, the CDR3 is TGTGCCAGTAGTATAAGACAGGGGCGAAACACTGAAGCTTTCTTT. Protein sequence: CASSIRQGRNTEAFF. Full variable domain (missing parts from reference TRBV19 and TRBJ1-1): DGGITQSPKYLFRKEGQNVTLSCEQNLNHDAMYWYRQDPGQGLRLIYYSQIVNDFQKGDIAEGYSVSREKKESFPLTVTSAQKNPTAFYLCASSIRQGRNTEAFFGQGTRLTVV.

The rearrangement links TRBV19 to TRBJ1-2; TRBD1 matches 10 bases. The CDR3 totals 15 residues. Germline V gene lookup returns CDR1 LNHDA and CDR2 SQIVND (reference sequence). The V segment lost 4 bases and the J segment 4 bases; nucleotides outside the gene matches: 6. In DNA, the CDR3 is TGTGCCAGTAGTACCGGGACAGGGGAAGGCTATGGCTACACCTTC. This gives the protein CASSTGTGEGYGYTF.

A note on this clone: Other DNA sequences in the same sample also yield this CDR3. The CDR3 sequence is CASSIRDGYSNQPQHF. The CDR3 coding sequence is TGTGCCAGTAGTATAAGGGACGGATATAGCAATCAGCCCCAGCATTTT. This chain connects TRBV19 to TRBJ1-5, with D possibly TRBD1 on 5 matching bases. The CDR3 length is 16 residues. Germline V gives CDR1 LNHDA, CDR2 SQIVND (reference sequence). Trimming pared 2 bases from V and 0 bases from J, leaving 11 bases between.

The chain employs TRBV18 and TRBJ1-5; no definite D call. The CDR3 loop spans 14 amino acids. Germline V CDR1 and CDR2: KGHSH, LQKENI. V lost 2 bases, J lost 2 bases, and 7 bases lay in between. CDR3 bases: TGTGCCAGCTCACCAGGGTTAGGCAATCAGCCCCAGCATTTT. Translation: CASSPGLGNQPQHF. Using reference TRBV18 and TRBJ1-5 for the parts outside the CDR3, the full variable domain is NAGVMQNPRHLVRRRGQEARLRCSPMKGHSHVYWYRQLPEEGLKFMVYLQKENIIDESGMPKERFSAEFPKEGPSILRIQQVVRGDSAAYFCASSPGLGNQPQHFGDGTRLSIL.

V gene TRBV18 combines with J gene TRBJ1-2, with 9 positions matching TRBD1. The V and J ends lost 2 bases and 8 bases, in that order; junction bases with no gene match: 0. The CDR3 runs 12 residues. CDR1 and CDR2 from the germline V gene are KGHSH and LQKENI. The CDR3: CASSPGTGGYTF. CDR3 in DNA: TGTGCCAGCTCACCAGGGACAGGGGGCTACACCTTC.

The chain recombines TRBV2 with TRBJ2-2; D not certain. Germline V gives CDR1 SNHLY, CDR2 FYNNEI. V lost 9 bases to trimming and J lost 2 bases, with 10 bases between them. The CDR3 contains 13 residues. The CDR3 sequence is CASSPANTGELFF. Written as DNA, the CDR3 is TGTGCCAGTTCCCCAGCTAACACCGGGGAGCTGTTTTTT.

The gene calls are TRBV18 and TRBJ2-5, with 9 bases that match TRBD1. V lost 6 bases and J lost 2; bases outside the gene matches: 7. The CDR3 is made up of 15 amino acids. Germline loops: CDR1 KGHSH, CDR2 LQKENI. The chain's CDR3 is CASSSGTGKQETQYF. The CDR3 bases are TGTGCCAGCTCGTCCGGGACAGGGAAACAAGAGACCCAGTACTTC.

The chain employs TRBV4-2 and TRBJ1-5; TRBD1 is a possible D gene (5 bases). V was pared by 1 base and J by 1 base, with 11 bases between. Germline V CDR1 and CDR2: LGHNA, YNFKEQ. The CDR3 extends over 16 amino acids. The CDR3 DNA is TGTGCCAGCAGCCAAGGAGGGGCGAAAAGCAATCAGCCCCAGCATTTT. This sequence encodes CASSQGGAKSNQPQHF.

This chain connects TRBV2 to TRBJ2-3; 11 positions match TRBD1. The length of the CDR3 is 18 residues. The junction had 11 bases not matched to a gene; V was cut back by 3 bases and J by 3 bases. In germline, CDR1 is SNHLY, CDR2 FYNNEI. The CDR3 sequence is CASSDINSGTGGTDTQYF. The CDR3, as DNA: TGTGCCAGCAGTGACATCAACTCCGGGACAGGGGGTACAGATACGCAGTATTTT.